The rows below give T cell receptor beta chains drawn from one sample of a study of identical twins. TCRdb fed the 5' RACE reads into MiXCR, producing one record per CDR3 protein. The profile shows around 490,000 distinct CDR3 sequences, 14% of them singletons. The same data also contributed to another study, on yellow fever vaccine responses in identical twins.

Sequencing was performed on CD4+ T cells sorted from blood. The receptors stem from a young woman in good health. Each CDR3 is given without its conserved first and last residue. A D gene is named only where the DNA matches it firmly.

CDR3 protein: ASSSIAGGLYNEQF
D gene: TRBD2
V gene: TRBV7-8
J gene: TRBJ2-1

CDR3 protein: ASSLAENTQY
D gene: NA
V gene: TRBV12-3/TRBV12-4
J gene: TRBJ2-3

CDR3 protein: ASSFPGLALGGELF
D gene: TRBD2
V gene: TRBV28
J gene: TRBJ2-2

CDR3 protein: SVGHGGPRGEQY
D gene: NA
V gene: TRBV29-1
J gene: TRBJ2-7

CDR3 protein: ASSRQGYTEAF
D gene: TRBD1
V gene: TRBV6-1
J gene: TRBJ1-1

CDR3 protein: SAATGGGDTQY
D gene: TRBD1
V gene: TRBV20-1
J gene: TRBJ2-3

CDR3 protein: DTDPGETTDTQY
D gene: NA
V gene: TRBV15
J gene: TRBJ2-3

CDR3 protein: ASSEGTSDTGELF
D gene: TRBD2
V gene: TRBV6-4
J gene: TRBJ2-2

CDR3 protein: ASSRLSGTGGRYTYEQY
D gene: TRBD1
V gene: TRBV19
J gene: TRBJ2-7

CDR3 protein: ASRDRGRGPYNSPLH
D gene: TRBD1
V gene: TRBV28
J gene: TRBJ1-6

CDR3 protein: SARAYRDTLTYEQY
D gene: NA
V gene: TRBV20-1
J gene: TRBJ2-7

CDR3 protein: ASSQELSGPFYEQY
D gene: NA
V gene: TRBV4-1
J gene: TRBJ2-7

CDR3 protein: ASSHGLGEQF
D gene: NA
V gene: TRBV7-9
J gene: TRBJ2-1

CDR3 protein: ASVTGLGLSDTQY
D gene: TRBD2
V gene: TRBV28
J gene: TRBJ2-3

CDR3 protein: ASSLTGTGATYEQY
D gene: TRBD1
V gene: TRBV27
J gene: TRBJ2-7

CDR3 protein: SVGREGNEQF
D gene: TRBD2
V gene: TRBV29-1
J gene: TRBJ2-1

CDR3 protein: SASQGGSNYGYT
D gene: TRBD1
V gene: TRBV20-1
J gene: TRBJ1-2